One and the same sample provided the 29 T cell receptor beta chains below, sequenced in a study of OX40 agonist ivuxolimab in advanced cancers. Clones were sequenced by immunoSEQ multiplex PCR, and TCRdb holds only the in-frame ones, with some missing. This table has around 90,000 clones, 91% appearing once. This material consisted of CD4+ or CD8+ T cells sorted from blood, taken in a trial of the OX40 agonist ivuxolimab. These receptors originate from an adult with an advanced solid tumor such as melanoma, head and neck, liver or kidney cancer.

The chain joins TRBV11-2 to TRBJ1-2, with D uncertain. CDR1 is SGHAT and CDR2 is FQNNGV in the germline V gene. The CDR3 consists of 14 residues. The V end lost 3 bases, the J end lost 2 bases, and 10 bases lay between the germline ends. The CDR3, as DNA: TGTGCCAGCAGCTTTGGCGAGTCGAACTATGGCTACACCTTC. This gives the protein CASSFGESNYGYTF.

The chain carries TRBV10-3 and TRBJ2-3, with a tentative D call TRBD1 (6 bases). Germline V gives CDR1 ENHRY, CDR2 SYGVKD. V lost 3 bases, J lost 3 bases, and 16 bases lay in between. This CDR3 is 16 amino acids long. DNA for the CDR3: TGTGCCATCAGTGATGGGGATGGGACACCTACAGATACGCAGTATTTT. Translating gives CAISDGDGTPTDTQYF.

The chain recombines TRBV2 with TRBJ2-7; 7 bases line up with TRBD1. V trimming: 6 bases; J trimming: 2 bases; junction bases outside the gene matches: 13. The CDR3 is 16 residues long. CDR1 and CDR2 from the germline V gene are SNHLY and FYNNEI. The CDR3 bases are TGTGCCAGCAGACAAGACAGGGCGAACCCCCCCTACGAGCAGTACTTC. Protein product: CASRQDRANPPYEQYF.

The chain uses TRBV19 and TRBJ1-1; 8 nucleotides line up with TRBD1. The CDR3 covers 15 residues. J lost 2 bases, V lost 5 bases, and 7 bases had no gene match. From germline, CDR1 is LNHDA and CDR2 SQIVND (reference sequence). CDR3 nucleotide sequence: TGTGCCAGTAGTGTCGGGACAGGAATTAACACTGAAGCTTTCTTT. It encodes CASSVGTGINTEAFF. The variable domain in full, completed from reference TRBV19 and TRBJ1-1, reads DGGITQSPKYLFRKEGQNVTLSCEQNLNHDAMYWYRQDPGQGLRLIYYSQIVNDFQKGDIAEGYSVSREKKESFPLTVTSAQKNPTAFYLCASSVGTGINTEAFFGQGTRLTVV.

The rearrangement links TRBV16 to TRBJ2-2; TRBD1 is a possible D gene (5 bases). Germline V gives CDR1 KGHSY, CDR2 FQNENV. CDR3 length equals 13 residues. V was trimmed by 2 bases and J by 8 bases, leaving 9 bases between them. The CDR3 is CASSQQGRGELFF. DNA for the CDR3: TGTGCCAGCAGCCAACAGGGTCGAGGGGAGCTGTTTTTT.

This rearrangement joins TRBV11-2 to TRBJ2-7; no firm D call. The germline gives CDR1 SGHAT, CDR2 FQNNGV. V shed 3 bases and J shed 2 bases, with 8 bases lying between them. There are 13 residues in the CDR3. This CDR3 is CASSFGRTYEQYF. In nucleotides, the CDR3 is TGTGCCAGCAGCTTTGGTCGAACCTACGAGCAGTACTTC.

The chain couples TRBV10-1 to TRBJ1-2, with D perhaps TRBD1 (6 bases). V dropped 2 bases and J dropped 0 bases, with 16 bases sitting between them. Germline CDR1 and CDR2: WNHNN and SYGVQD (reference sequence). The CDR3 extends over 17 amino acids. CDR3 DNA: TGCGCCAGCAGTGAGGTTGGCAGGGGTACCGCTAACTATGGCTACACCTTC. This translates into CASSEVGRGTANYGYTF.

CDR3 DNA: TGTGCCAGCAGCTTACGATCACCCAGCACAGATACGCAGTATTTT. Translating gives CASSLRSPSTDTQYF. This chain joins TRBV7-2 and TRBJ2-3; no definite D call. CDR3 length: 15 amino acids. Trimming shortened V by 2 bases and J by 0 bases, and 9 bases separated the two germline ends. The germline CDR1 and CDR2 sequences are SGHTA and FQGNSA. The full variable domain, with the rest looked up from reference TRBV7-2 and TRBJ2-3, is GAGVSQSPSNKVTEKGKDVELRCDPISGHTALYWYRQSLGQGLEFLIYFQGNSAPDKSGLPSDRFSAERTGGSVSTLTIQRTQQEDSAVYLCASSLRSPSTDTQYFGPGTRLTVL.

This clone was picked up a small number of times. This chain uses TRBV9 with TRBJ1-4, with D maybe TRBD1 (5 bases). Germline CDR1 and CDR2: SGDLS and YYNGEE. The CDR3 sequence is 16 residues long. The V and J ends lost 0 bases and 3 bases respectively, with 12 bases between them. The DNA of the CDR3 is TGTGCCAGCAGCGTAGCCGGGGGAGGCTCTAATGAAAAACTGTTTTTT. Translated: CASSVAGGGSNEKLFF.

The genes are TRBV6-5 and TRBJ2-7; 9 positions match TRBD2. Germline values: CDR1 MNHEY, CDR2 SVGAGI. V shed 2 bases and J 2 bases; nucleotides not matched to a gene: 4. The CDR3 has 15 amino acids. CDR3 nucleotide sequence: TGTGCCAGCAGTTACGACGCGGGAGGGCCCTACGAGCAGTACTTC. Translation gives CASSYDAGGPYEQYF.

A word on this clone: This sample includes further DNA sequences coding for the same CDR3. The chain's CDR3 is CASSQAIQETQYF. The DNA of the CDR3 is TGCGCCAGCAGCCAAGCCATCCAAGAGACCCAGTACTTC. The chain has TRBV4-1 and TRBJ2-5; D gene unclear. Germline CDR1 is MGHRA and CDR2 is YSYEKL. CDR3 length: 13 residues. Trimming left V 1 base short and J 1 base short, with 4 bases between.

The CDR3 here is CASSPYLGGIADTQYF. DNA for the CDR3: TGTGCCAGCAGCCCATATTTAGGGGGCATTGCAGATACGCAGTATTTT. The chain is built from TRBV7-9 and TRBJ2-3; 7 nucleotides match TRBD1. Germline CDR1 and CDR2: SEHNR and FQNEAQ (reference sequence). This CDR3 contains 16 residues. V shed 5 bases and J 4 bases; nucleotides not matched to a gene: 12.

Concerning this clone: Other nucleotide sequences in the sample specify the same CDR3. The CDR3 region is CASSSGQETQYF. CDR3 sequence (DNA): TGCGCCAGCAGCTCGGGGCAAGAGACCCAGTACTTC. The chain is built from TRBV5-1 and TRBJ2-5; TRBD2 might be the D (5 bases). Trimming left V 3 bases short and J 2 bases short, with 5 bases between. The germline CDR1 and CDR2 sequences are SGHRS and YFSETQ. The CDR3 spans 12 residues. The variable domain in full, with the rest retrieved from reference TRBV5-1 and TRBJ2-5, is KAGVTQTPRYLIKTRGQQVTLSCSPISGHRSVSWYQQTPGQGLQFLFEYFSETQRNKGNFPGRFSGRQFSNSRSEMNVSTLELGDSALYLCASSSGQETQYFGPGTRLLVL.

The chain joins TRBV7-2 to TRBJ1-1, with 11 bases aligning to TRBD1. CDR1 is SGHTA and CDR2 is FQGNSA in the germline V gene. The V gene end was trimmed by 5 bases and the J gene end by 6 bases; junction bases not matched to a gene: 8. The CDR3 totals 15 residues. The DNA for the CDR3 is TGTGCCAGCAGCCGGGACAGGGGGTTCACGGCTGAAGCTTTCTTT. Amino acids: CASSRDRGFTAEAFF.

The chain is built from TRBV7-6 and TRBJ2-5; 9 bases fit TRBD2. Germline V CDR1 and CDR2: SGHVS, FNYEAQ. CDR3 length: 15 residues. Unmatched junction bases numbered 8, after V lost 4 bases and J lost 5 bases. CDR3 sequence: CASSSVAGVGETQYF. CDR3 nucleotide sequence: TGTGCCAGCAGCTCCGTAGCGGGAGTTGGTGAGACCCAGTACTTC. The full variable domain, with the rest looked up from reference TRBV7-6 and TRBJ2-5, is GAGVSQSPRYKVTKRGQDVALRCDPISGHVSLYWYRQALGQGPEFLTYFNYEAQQDKSGLPNDRFSAERPEGSISTLTIQRTEQRDSAMYRCASSSVAGVGETQYFGPGTRLLVL.

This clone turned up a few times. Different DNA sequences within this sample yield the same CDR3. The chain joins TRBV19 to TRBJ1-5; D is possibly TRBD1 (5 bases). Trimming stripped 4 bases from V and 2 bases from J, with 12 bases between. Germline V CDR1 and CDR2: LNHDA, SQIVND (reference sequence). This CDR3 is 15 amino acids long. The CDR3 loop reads CASSTRVKGNQPQHF. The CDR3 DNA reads TGTGCCAGTAGTACCAGGGTGAAAGGCAATCAGCCCCAGCATTTT.

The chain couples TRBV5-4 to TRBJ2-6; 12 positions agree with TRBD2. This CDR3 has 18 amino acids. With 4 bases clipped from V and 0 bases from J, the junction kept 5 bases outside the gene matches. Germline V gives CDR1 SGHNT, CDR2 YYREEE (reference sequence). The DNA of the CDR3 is TGTGCCAGCAGCACCGGACTAGCGGGGACCTCTGGGGCCAACGTCCTGACTTTC. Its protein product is CASSTGLAGTSGANVLTF.

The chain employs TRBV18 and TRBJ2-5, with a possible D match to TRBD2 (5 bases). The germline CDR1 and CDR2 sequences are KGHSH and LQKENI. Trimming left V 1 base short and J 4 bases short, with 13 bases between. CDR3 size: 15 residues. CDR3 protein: CASSPRGNPRETQYF. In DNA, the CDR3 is TGTGCCAGCTCACCACGAGGGAACCCGAGAGAGACCCAGTACTTC.

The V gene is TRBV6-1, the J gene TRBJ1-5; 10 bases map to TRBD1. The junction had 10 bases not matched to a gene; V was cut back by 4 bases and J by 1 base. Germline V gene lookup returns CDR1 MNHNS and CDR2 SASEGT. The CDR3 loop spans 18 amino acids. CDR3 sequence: CASSGDRGFPKSNQPQHF. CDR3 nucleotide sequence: TGTGCCAGCAGTGGGGACAGGGGTTTCCCGAAAAGCAATCAGCCCCAGCATTTT.

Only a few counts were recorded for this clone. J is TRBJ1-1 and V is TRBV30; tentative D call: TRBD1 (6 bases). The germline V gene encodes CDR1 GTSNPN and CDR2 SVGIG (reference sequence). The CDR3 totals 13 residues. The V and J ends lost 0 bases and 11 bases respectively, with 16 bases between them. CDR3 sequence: CAWSVGATGRAFF. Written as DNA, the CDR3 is TGTGCCTGGAGTGTTGGGGCGACAGGTAGGGCTTTCTTT.

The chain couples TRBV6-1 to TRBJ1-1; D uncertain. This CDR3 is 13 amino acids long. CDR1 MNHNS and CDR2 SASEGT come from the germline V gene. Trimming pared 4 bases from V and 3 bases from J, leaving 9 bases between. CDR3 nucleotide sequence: TGTGCCAGCAGTGTTAGGCCGGACACTGAAGCTTTCTTT. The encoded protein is CASSVRPDTEAFF.

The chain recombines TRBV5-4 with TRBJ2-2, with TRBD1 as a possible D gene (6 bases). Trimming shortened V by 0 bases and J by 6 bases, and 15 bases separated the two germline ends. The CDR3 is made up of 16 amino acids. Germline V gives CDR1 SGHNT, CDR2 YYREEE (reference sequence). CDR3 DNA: TGTGCCAGCAGCTTGGAACCCCTGGGGGCCGCCGGGGAGCTGTTTTTT. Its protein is CASSLEPLGAAGELFF.

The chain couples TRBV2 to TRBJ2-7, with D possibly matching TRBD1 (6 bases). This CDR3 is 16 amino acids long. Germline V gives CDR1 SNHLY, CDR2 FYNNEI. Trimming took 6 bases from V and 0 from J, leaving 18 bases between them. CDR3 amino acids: CASRFGQFSSSYEQYF. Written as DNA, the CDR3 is TGTGCCAGCAGATTTGGACAGTTTTCAAGCTCCTACGAGCAGTACTTC.

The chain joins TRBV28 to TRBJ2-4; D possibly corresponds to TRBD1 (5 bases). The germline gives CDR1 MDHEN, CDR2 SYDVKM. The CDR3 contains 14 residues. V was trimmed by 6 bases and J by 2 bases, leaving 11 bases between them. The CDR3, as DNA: TGTGCCAGCAGCTCGACAGTAACCAAAAACATTCAGTACTTC. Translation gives CASSSTVTKNIQYF.

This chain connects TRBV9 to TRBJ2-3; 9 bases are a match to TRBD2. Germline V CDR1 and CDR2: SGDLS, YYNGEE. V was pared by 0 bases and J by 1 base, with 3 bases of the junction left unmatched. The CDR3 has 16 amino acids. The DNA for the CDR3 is TGTGCCAGCAGCGTAGAGGCTAGCGGGGGCACAGATACGCAGTATTTT. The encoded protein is CASSVEASGGTDTQYF.

CDR3 nucleotide sequence: TGTGCCGCCTTTGGGGGGGTGAACCACGAGCAGTACTTC. Translating gives CAAFGGVNHEQYF. This rearrangement joins TRBV28 to TRBJ2-7, with 7 bases fitting TRBD2. The CDR3 has 13 amino acids. The germline V gene has CDR1 MDHEN and CDR2 SYDVKM. V was pared by 11 bases and J by 5 bases, with 12 bases of the junction left unmatched.

CDR3 DNA sequence: TGTGCCAGCAGTTCCGGGACTACCTCCGCCTACGAGCAGTACTTC. Translation: CASSSGTTSAYEQYF. The gene calls are TRBV7-2 and TRBJ2-7; 7 bases are a match to TRBD2. Trimming removed 6 bases from V and 2 bases from J; junction bases left unmatched: 10. The CDR3 has 15 amino acids. The germline V gene encodes CDR1 SGHTA and CDR2 FQGNSA.

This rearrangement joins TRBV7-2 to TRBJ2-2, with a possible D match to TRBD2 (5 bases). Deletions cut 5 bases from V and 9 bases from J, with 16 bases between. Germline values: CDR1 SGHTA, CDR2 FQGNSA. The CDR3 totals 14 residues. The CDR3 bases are TGTGCCAGCAGCCCAATCCTCCTCGGGAGGGAGCTGTTTTTT. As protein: CASSPILLGRELFF.

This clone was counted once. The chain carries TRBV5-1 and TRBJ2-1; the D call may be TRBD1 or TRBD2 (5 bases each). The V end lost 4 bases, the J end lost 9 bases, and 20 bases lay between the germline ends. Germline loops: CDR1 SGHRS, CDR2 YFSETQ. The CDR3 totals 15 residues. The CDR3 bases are TGCGCCAGCAGCCGAGGCCGGGACGGACTCGGTGAGCAGTTCTTC. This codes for CASSRGRDGLGEQFF.